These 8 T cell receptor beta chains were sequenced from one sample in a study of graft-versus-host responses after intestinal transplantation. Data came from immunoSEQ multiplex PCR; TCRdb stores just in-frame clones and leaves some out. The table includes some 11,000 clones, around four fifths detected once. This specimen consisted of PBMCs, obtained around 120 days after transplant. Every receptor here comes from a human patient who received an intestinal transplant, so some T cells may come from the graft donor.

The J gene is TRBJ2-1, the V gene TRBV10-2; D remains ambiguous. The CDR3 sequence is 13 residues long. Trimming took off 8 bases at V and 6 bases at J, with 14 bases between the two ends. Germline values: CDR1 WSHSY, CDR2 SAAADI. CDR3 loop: CASSLGWGNEQFF. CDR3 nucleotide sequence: TGCGCCAGCTCTCTGGGATGGGGCAATGAGCAGTTCTTC.

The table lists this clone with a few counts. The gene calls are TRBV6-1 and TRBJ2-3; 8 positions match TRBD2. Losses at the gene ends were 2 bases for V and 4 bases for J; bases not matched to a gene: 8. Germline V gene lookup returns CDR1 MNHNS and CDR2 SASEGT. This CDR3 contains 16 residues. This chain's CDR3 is CASSEKAGEGADTQYF. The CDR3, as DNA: TGTGCCAGCAGTGAAAAAGCGGGAGAAGGGGCAGATACGCAGTATTTT.

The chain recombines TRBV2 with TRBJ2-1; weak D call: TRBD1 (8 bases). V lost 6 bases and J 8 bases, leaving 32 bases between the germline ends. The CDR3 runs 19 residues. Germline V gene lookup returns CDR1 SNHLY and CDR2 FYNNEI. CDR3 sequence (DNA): TGTGCCAGCAGCGTCTTTCCAGGGGGCAGACTAGCCGCCCGCTATGAGCAGTTCTTC. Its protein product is CASSVFPGGRLAARYEQFF. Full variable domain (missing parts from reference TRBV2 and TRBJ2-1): EPEVTQTPSHQVTQMGQEVILRCVPISNHLYFYWYRQILGQKVEFLVSFYNNEISEKSEIFDDQFSVERPDGSNFTLKIRSTKLEDSAMYFCASSVFPGGRLAARYEQFFGPGTRLTVL.

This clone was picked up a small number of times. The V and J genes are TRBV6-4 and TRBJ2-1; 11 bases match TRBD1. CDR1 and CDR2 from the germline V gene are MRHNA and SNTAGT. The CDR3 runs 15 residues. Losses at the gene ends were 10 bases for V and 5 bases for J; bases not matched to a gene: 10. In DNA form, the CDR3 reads TGTGCCACCGGCACCGGGACAGGGGGTCACAATGAGCAGTTCTTC. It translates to CATGTGTGGHNEQFF.

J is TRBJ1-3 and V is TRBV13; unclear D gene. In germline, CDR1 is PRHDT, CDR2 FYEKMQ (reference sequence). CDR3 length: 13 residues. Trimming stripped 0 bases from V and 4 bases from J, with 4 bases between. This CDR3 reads CASSLGGGNTIYF. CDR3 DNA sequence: TGTGCCAGCAGCTTAGGAGGGGGAAACACCATATATTTT.

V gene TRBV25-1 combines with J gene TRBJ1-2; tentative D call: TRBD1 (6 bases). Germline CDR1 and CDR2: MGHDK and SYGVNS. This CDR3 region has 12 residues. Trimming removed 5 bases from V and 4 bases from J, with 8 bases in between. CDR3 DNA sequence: TGTGCCAGCAGTCTGGACAGCTATGGCTACACCTTC. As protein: CASSLDSYGYTF.

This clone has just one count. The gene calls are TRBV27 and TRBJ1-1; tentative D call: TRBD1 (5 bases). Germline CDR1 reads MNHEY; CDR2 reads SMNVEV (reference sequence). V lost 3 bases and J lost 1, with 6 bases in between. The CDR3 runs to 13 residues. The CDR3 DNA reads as TGTGCCAGCAGTTTCGGGGGGAACACTGAAGCTTTCTTT. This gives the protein CASSFGGNTEAFF.

The CDR3 is CASSSSGTGGPETQYF. CDR3 bases: TGTGCCAGCAGCTCATCCGGGACAGGGGGCCCGGAGACCCAGTACTTC. This rearrangement joins TRBV11-2 to TRBJ2-5; 12 positions match TRBD1. Germline CDR1 is SGHAT and CDR2 is FQNNGV. The CDR3 consists of 16 residues. With 4 bases clipped from V and 5 bases from J, the junction kept 8 bases outside the gene matches.